Reported below is one T cell receptor (beta chain). The data were taken from a study of blood T cell repertoires in COVID-19. Study context: The samples span acute and convalescent COVID-19 from the United States, Italy and Spain. T cells, B-cell-depleted T cells, or PBMCs supplied cDNA or gDNA.

Original handling: Using reference gene primer amplification, nucleated cell counts were estimated. The method was immunoSEQ multiplex PCR; TCRdb's version includes in-frame clones alone and lacks a portion of them. Clone size and the V and J calls come from that table; the DNA yielded D and trimming. The sample lists 250,000 or so clones; 85% to 90% were seen once. One Seattle source followed patients from active infection through their disease course. Germline CDR1 is SGHNT and CDR2 is YYREEE (reference sequence). V gave up 4 bases and J gave up 1 base; unmatched junction bases: 4. The CDR3 runs to 15 residues.

Sequencing was performed on peripheral blood. J is TRBJ2-2 and V is TRBV5-4, with 7 positions matching TRBD1. The sequence was collected from a woman aged 55 to 70 with COVID-19, enrolled during active disease. Written as DNA, the CDR3 is TGTGCCAGCAGCCCTCGGACAGGGAACACCGGGGAGCTGTTTTTT. Protein product: CASSPRTGNTGELFF.